The 29 T cell receptor beta chains presented below share a single source sample, sequenced in a study of blood T cells in healthy people across ages. A J-beta primer mix and a sample-barcoded 5' primer were used in a second PCR of roughly 6 to 11 cycles. One entry per CDR3 protein results from TCRdb running MiXCR on the 5' RACE reads. The repertoire holds just over 1 million distinct CDR3 sequences, less than 50% seen once, with approximately 20% in the top ten. Sample: blood. The receptor source for this set is a woman aged 55-69 years in good health.

Ten or more counts support this clonotype. The chain is built from TRBV12-3 or TRBV12-4 and TRBJ2-3; the D is unclear. This CDR3 contains 11 residues. V lost 6 bases to trimming and J lost 3 bases, with 4 bases between them. CDR3 nucleotide sequence: TGTGCCAGCAGCTTAACAGATACGCAGTATTTT. Its protein product is CASSLTDTQYF.

This rearrangement joins TRBV29-1 to TRBJ2-2, with D possibly TRBD1 on 6 matching bases. The CDR3 runs 14 residues. The ends were cut back, 4 bases at V and 1 base at J, with 10 bases in the middle. The V gene's germline CDR1 is SQVTM and CDR2 ANQGSEA. The CDR3: CSVVNRENTGELFF. The CDR3 bases are TGCAGCGTTGTAAACAGGGAGAACACCGGGGAGCTGTTTTTT.

The chain combines TRBV5-1 with TRBJ2-3; 11 bases are shared with TRBD1. The CDR3 consists of 15 residues. Germline V CDR1 and CDR2: SGHRS, YFSETQ. The J segment lost 5 bases and the V segment lost 6 bases, leaving 8 bases of the junction unmatched. This chain's CDR3 is CASKNWGQGEDTQYF. The CDR3 nucleotides read TGCGCCAGCAAAAATTGGGGACAGGGGGAAGATACGCAGTATTTT.

J is TRBJ2-4 and V is TRBV11-1; 7 bases map to TRBD2. V shed 10 bases, J shed 4 bases, and the junction held 7 bases outside the gene matches. Germline loops: CDR1 SGHAT, CDR2 FQDESV (reference sequence). The CDR3 spans 13 residues. The CDR3 region has the DNA TGTGCCACCGCGGGAGCGGCAAAAAACATTCAGTACTTC. This codes for CATAGAAKNIQYF.

The chain is built from TRBV5-1 and TRBJ2-2; 8 positions agree with TRBD1. The CDR3 length is 15 residues. Germline CDR1 is SGHRS and CDR2 is YFSETQ. The trim removed 3 bases at V and 5 bases at J, leaving 6 bases unmatched. CDR3 sequence reads: CASSWGQEGTGELFF. The CDR3 nucleotides read TGCGCCAGCAGCTGGGGACAGGAGGGGACCGGGGAGCTGTTTTTT.

The J gene is TRBJ2-3, the V gene TRBV11-2; D is perhaps TRBD1 or TRBD2 (5 bases each). The V end lost 1 base, the J end lost 0 bases, and 17 bases lay between the germline ends. CDR3 length: 18 residues. Germline CDR1 SGHAT, CDR2 FQNNGV. The CDR3 protein is CASSLVGPGTASTDTQYF. The CDR3 DNA is TGTGCCAGCAGCTTAGTGGGTCCCGGGACGGCTAGCACAGATACGCAGTATTTT.

The rearrangement joins TRBV10-3 to TRBJ2-7; 7 bases align to TRBD1. This CDR3 has 16 residues. CDR1 and CDR2 (germline): ENHRY, SYGVKD. Trimming at V came to 0 bases and at J to 3 bases, leaving 8 bases not matched to a gene. In nucleotides, the CDR3 is TGTGCCATCAGTGAGTCTTTTGGGACAGCCAACTACGAGCAGTACTTC. Translation: CAISESFGTANYEQYF.

V usage is TRBV7-6 and J usage is TRBJ1-1; D is undetermined. The CDR3 loop spans 14 amino acids. Germline V lookup: CDR1 SGHVS, CDR2 FNYEAQ. Trimming cost V 1 base and J 0 bases, with 6 bases left between them. CDR3 amino acids: CASSLGWVNTEAFF. CDR3 in DNA: TGTGCCAGCAGCTTAGGGTGGGTGAACACTGAAGCTTTCTTT.

As for this clonotype: This may be a read error: a much more frequent sequence differs by one nucleotide. The CDR3 loop reads CASSDKYKQYF. The CDR3 DNA reads TGTGCCAGCAGTGACAAGTACAAGCAGTACTTC. The chain employs TRBV6-1 and TRBJ2-7; D gene unclear. Germline CDR1 and CDR2: MNHNS and SASEGT. Trimming took 3 bases from V and 8 from J, leaving 8 bases between them. CDR3 size: 11 residues.

V gene TRBV5-1 combines with J gene TRBJ2-5; unclear D gene. In germline, CDR1 is SGHRS, CDR2 YFSETQ. The CDR3 has 15 amino acids. V gave up 1 base and J gave up 2 bases, with 12 bases separating them. CDR3 nucleotide sequence: TGCGCCAGCAGCTTGCTGGTCGGGCGGCAAGAGACCCAGTACTTC. Its protein product is CASSLLVGRQETQYF.

The V and J genes are TRBV10-3 and TRBJ2-5; D uncertain. CDR1 is ENHRY and CDR2 is SYGVKD in the germline V gene. V was cut by 6 bases and J by 7 bases, with 9 bases left in between. The CDR3 contains 11 residues. The CDR3 protein is CAIRASGTQYF. CDR3 in DNA: TGTGCCATCAGAGCAAGTGGGACCCAGTACTTC.

This rearrangement joins TRBV25-1 to TRBJ1-6; no clear D gene. V lost 1 base and J lost 5, with 9 bases in between. CDR3 size: 15 residues. Per the germline V gene, CDR1 is MGHDK and CDR2 is SYGVNS. The CDR3: CASSEWKGDNSPLHF. The CDR3 DNA reads as TGTGCCAGCAGTGAATGGAAAGGAGATAATTCACCCCTCCACTTT.

A few counts support this clonotype. CDR3 DNA: TGCGCCAGCAGTGAGGGGCTCCAAAGAACAGATACGCAGTATTTT. It specifies CASSEGLQRTDTQYF. The chain combines TRBV10-1 with TRBJ2-3, with D uncertain. The CDR3 sequence is 15 residues long. Germline V gene data show CDR1 as WNHNN and CDR2 as SYGVQD (reference sequence). V dropped 2 bases and J dropped 3 bases, with 12 bases sitting between them.

This clonotype was detected a few times. The chain combines TRBV4-1 with TRBJ2-3; 10 bases are shared with TRBD1. V was pared by 3 bases and J by 4 bases, with 7 bases of the junction left unmatched. This CDR3 comprises 16 residues. CDR1 MGHRA and CDR2 YSYEKL come from the germline V gene. The DNA for the CDR3 is TGCGCCAGCAGCCACGGGGACAGGGGACGCGCAGATACGCAGTATTTT. Its protein product is CASSHGDRGRADTQYF.

The V gene is TRBV29-1, the J gene TRBJ2-1; TRBD2 is a possible D gene (5 bases). In germline, CDR1 is SQVTM, CDR2 ANQGSEA. The V gene lost 4 bases and the J gene lost 0 bases, with 13 bases spanning the gap. The CDR3 is 15 residues long. In nucleotides, the CDR3 is TGCAGCGTTGTTGAGGGCATCCCCTCCTACAATGAGCAGTTCTTC. Amino acid sequence: CSVVEGIPSYNEQFF.

The gene calls are TRBV14 and TRBJ2-3; no clear D. Germline V gene lookup returns CDR1 SGHDN and CDR2 FVKESK. The CDR3 extends over 13 amino acids. V lost 11 bases, J lost 1 base, and 13 bases lay in between. The CDR3 loop is CASHLAGTDTQYF. The DNA for the CDR3 is TGTGCCTCGCACCTCGCCGGCACAGATACGCAGTATTTT.

The chain employs TRBV18 and TRBJ1-1; no clear D gene. The V and J ends lost 1 base and 6 bases respectively, with 12 bases between them. The CDR3 is 14 residues long. Germline lookup yields CDR1 KGHSH and CDR2 LQKENI. CDR3 sequence reads: CASSPLQGTSEAFF. The CDR3 DNA reads as TGTGCCAGCTCACCACTCCAAGGAACCTCTGAAGCTTTCTTT.

The chain has TRBV6-5 and TRBJ2-5; no definite D call. This CDR3 is 14 amino acids long. Trimming cost V 0 bases and J 0 bases, with 5 bases left between them. Germline CDR1 MNHEY, CDR2 SVGAGI. This CDR3 is CASSYSGYQETQYF. As DNA, the CDR3 is TGTGCCAGCAGTTACTCCGGGTACCAAGAGACCCAGTACTTC.

The rearrangement uses TRBV6-7 and TRBJ1-1; D call uncertain. TRBV6-7 is annotated as an ORF whose role is uncertain. Trimming removed 4 bases from V and 2 bases from J, with 8 bases in between. There are 13 residues in the CDR3. The CDR3 DNA reads as TGTGCCAGCAGTTTCTGGGGAAACACTGAAGCTTTCTTT. This gives the protein CASSFWGNTEAFF.

This clonotype was picked up many times. The chain recombines TRBV3-1 with TRBJ2-7; D may be TRBD2 (6 bases). V lost 3 bases and J lost 2, with 14 bases in between. Germline CDR1 and CDR2: LGHDT and YNNKEL (reference sequence). This CDR3 spans 15 amino acids. The DNA for the CDR3 is TGTGCCAGCAGCCACGGGAGCGCTGTGGCCTACGAGCAGTACTTC. Protein sequence: CASSHGSAVAYEQYF.

This chain joins TRBV7-9 and TRBJ2-7; unclear D gene. Trimming took off 6 bases at V and 4 bases at J, with 19 bases between the two ends. CDR1 and CDR2 from the germline V gene are SEHNR and FQNEAQ (reference sequence). The CDR3 extends over 15 amino acids. The CDR3 region is CASSVSERPWYEQYF. The CDR3, as DNA: TGTGCCAGCAGTGTATCGGAAAGGCCGTGGTACGAGCAGTACTTC.

This chain's CDR3 is CASSFQRGPYEQYF. CDR3 bases: TGTGCCAGCAGCTTCCAGCGGGGACCCTACGAGCAGTACTTC. This rearrangement joins TRBV7-2 to TRBJ2-7; 7 nucleotides agree with TRBD2. The junction had 4 bases not matched to a gene; V was cut back by 3 bases and J by 2 bases. CDR1 is SGHTA and CDR2 is FQGNSA in the germline V gene. There are 14 residues in the CDR3. The full variable domain, rest sourced from reference TRBV7-2 and TRBJ2-7, is GAGVSQSPSNKVTEKGKDVELRCDPISGHTALYWYRQSLGQGLEFLIYFQGNSAPDKSGLPSDRFSAERTGGSVSTLTIQRTQQEDSAVYLCASSFQRGPYEQYFGPGTRLTVT.

This clonotype was picked up a small number of times. The chain has TRBV20-1 and TRBJ2-3, with D hard to call. Trimming stripped 2 bases from V and 0 bases from J, with 15 bases between. The germline CDR1 and CDR2 sequences are DFQATT and SNEGSKA (reference sequence). This CDR3 contains 16 residues. CDR3 in DNA: TGCAGTGCTAGACCCCAAATCTCGGTTAGCACAGATACGCAGTATTTT. As protein: CSARPQISVSTDTQYF.

The rearrangement joins TRBV5-1 to TRBJ1-5, with 7 bases fitting TRBD1. The CDR3 consists of 15 residues. Germline values: CDR1 SGHRS, CDR2 YFSETQ. The ends lost 0 bases at V and 4 bases at J; junction bases unmatched: 4. The chain's CDR3 is CASSLGDSFNQPQHF. CDR3 nucleotides: TGCGCCAGCAGCTTGGGGGACAGCTTTAATCAGCCCCAGCATTTT.

The J gene is TRBJ2-7, the V gene TRBV5-1; D is undetermined. Trimming pared 4 bases from V and 6 bases from J, leaving 8 bases between. Germline V CDR1 and CDR2: SGHRS, YFSETQ. The CDR3 is 11 amino acids. CDR3 sequence reads: CASSNSCEQYF. CDR3 DNA: TGCGCCAGCAGCAACAGTTGCGAGCAGTACTTC.

This chain joins TRBV5-1 and TRBJ2-6; D remains ambiguous. CDR1 and CDR2 (germline): SGHRS, YFSETQ. The V end lost 0 bases, the J end lost 2 bases, and 15 bases lay between the germline ends. The CDR3 sequence is 18 residues long. CDR3: CASSLDAGFGTGANVLTF. The DNA for the CDR3 is TGCGCCAGCAGCTTGGATGCCGGGTTTGGTACTGGGGCCAACGTCCTGACTTTC.

V gene TRBV5-1 combines with J gene TRBJ2-1; no clear D. There are 17 residues in the CDR3. Germline V gives CDR1 SGHRS, CDR2 YFSETQ. V shed 0 bases and J shed 8 bases, with 21 bases lying between them. CDR3 sequence reads: CASSLGRSGSSLYEQFF. The DNA of the CDR3 is TGCGCCAGCAGCTTGGGACGATCCGGGTCTAGTTTGTATGAGCAGTTCTTC.

J is TRBJ1-6 and V is TRBV28; 7 nucleotides line up with TRBD1. The V and J ends lost 7 bases and 9 bases, in that order; junction bases with no gene match: 6. The CDR3 contains 13 residues. Germline loops: CDR1 MDHEN, CDR2 SYDVKM. The CDR3 loop reads CASTQHRGSPLHF. CDR3 bases: TGTGCCAGCACCCAACACAGGGGTTCACCCCTCCACTTT.

This clonotype was detected a few times. The rearrangement links TRBV7-2 to TRBJ2-5; 7 bases align to TRBD2. The CDR3 is 14 residues long. The ends lost 2 bases at V and 5 bases at J; junction bases unmatched: 5. Germline assignment: CDR1 SGHTA and CDR2 FQGNSA. The CDR3 DNA follows: TGTGCCAGCAGCTTAAGCGGGAAGGGGGAGACCCAGTACTTC. It codes for CASSLSGKGETQYF.